These T cell receptor beta chains were read from a single sample in a study of cytomegalovirus exposure and HLA in healthy donors. Clones were read by immunoSEQ multiplex PCR, and TCRdb kept only the in-frame ones, dropping some. The sample includes about 130,000 clones, more than 65% of them seen just once. The specimen sequenced was PBMCs. The receptor source for this set is a woman in her fifties or sixties in good health and CMV-seropositive. Both conserved end residues are part of each CDR3. A D gene is named only where the DNA matches it firmly. The size field is filled for only some rows; it gives once, few, many or a size class.

D gene	clone size	V gene	J gene	CDR3 protein	CDR3 DNA
NA	NA	TRBV29-1	TRBJ1-2	CSVDLADSIYGYTF	TGCAGCGTTGACCTAGCGGACAGTATCTATGGCTACACCTTC
NA	NA	TRBV29-1	TRBJ1-3	CSVEVPSATGRNTIYF	TGCAGCGTTGAAGTCCCCTCGGCGACAGGTAGAAACACCATATATTTT
NA	NA	TRBV2	TRBJ1-1	CASNRAMNTEAFF	TGTGCCAGCAACAGGGCTATGAACACTGAAGCTTTCTTT
TRBD2	NA	TRBV6-5	TRBJ2-1	CASSYTGTSGYNEQFF	TGTGCCAGCAGTTATACCGGGACTAGCGGTTACAATGAGCAGTTCTTC
NA	NA	TRBV6-4	TRBJ2-2	CASSQSNRAGELFF	TGTGCCAGCAGCCAATCCAACAGGGCCGGGGAGCTGTTTTTT
NA	NA	TRBV5-6	TRBJ1-4	CASSLAMEGKPFF	TGTGCCAGCAGCTTGGCTATGGAGGGAAAACCGTTTTTT
NA	once	TRBV6-5	TRBJ1-4	CASTFGGRSEKLFF	TGTGCCAGCACCTTTGGGGGCAGGAGTGAAAAACTGTTTTTT
NA	NA	TRBV6-1	TRBJ1-5	CASTGSNQPQHF	TGTGCCAGCACAGGTAGCAATCAGCCCCAGCATTTT
NA	NA	TRBV18	TRBJ1-2	CASSPTEENYGYTF	TGTGCCAGCTCGCCGACAGAAGAGAACTATGGCTACACCTTC
NA	NA	TRBV6-4	TRBJ2-5	CASSREIQETQYF	TGTGCCAGCAGCAGGGAAATCCAAGAGACCCAGTACTTC
NA	once	TRBV6-5	TRBJ1-1	CASSSRYRNTEAFF	TGTGCCAGCAGCTCCAGGTATAGGAACACTGAAGCTTTCTTT
TRBD1	NA	TRBV5-8	TRBJ1-4	CASSLGQASEKLFF	TGTGCCAGCAGCTTAGGACAGGCTTCGGAAAAACTGTTTTTT
NA	NA	TRBV11-3	TRBJ2-7	CASSFKSSYEQYF	TGTGCCAGCAGCTTCAAGAGCTCCTACGAGCAGTACTTC
NA	few	TRBV19	TRBJ1-3	CASSISQGIMSGNTIYF	TGTGCCAGTAGTATCTCCCAGGGAATCATGTCTGGAAACACCATATATTTT
NA	NA	TRBV5-6	TRBJ2-3	CASSLVRVTDTQYF	TGTGCCAGCAGCTTGGTCAGGGTCACAGATACGCAGTATTTT
TRBD2	NA	TRBV4-1	TRBJ2-4	CASSQAGLAGADIQYF	TGCGCCAGCAGCCAAGCCGGGCTAGCGGGGGCGGACATTCAGTACTTC
TRBD2	NA	TRBV13	TRBJ2-3	CASSSATSGGAWTQYF	TGTGCCAGCAGCTCCGCAACTAGCGGGGGGGCTTGGACGCAGTATTTT
NA	NA	TRBV29-1	TRBJ1-1	CSASGGGETEAFF	TGCAGCGCCTCCGGGGGAGGGGAGACTGAAGCTTTCTTT
NA	few	TRBV6-1	TRBJ1-5	CATRGGWVQPQHF	TGTGCCACCCGAGGGGGTTGGGTCCAGCCCCAGCATTTT
TRBD1	NA	TRBV4-1	TRBJ2-4	CASSQPGQGGPKNIQYF	TGCGCCAGCAGCCAACCGGGACAGGGGGGACCCAAAAACATTCAGTACTTC
TRBD1	NA	TRBV5-1	TRBJ1-2	CASTPVGQRVGGYTF	TGCGCCAGCACCCCCGTGGGACAGAGGGTGGGCGGCTACACCTTC
TRBD1	NA	TRBV19	TRBJ2-2	CASSVTGWNGELFF	TGTGCCAGTAGTGTGACAGGGTGGAACGGGGAGCTGTTTTTT
TRBD1	NA	TRBV7-8	TRBJ1-2	CASSLEQGADYGYTF	TGTGCCAGCAGCTTGGAACAGGGGGCAGACTATGGCTACACCTTC